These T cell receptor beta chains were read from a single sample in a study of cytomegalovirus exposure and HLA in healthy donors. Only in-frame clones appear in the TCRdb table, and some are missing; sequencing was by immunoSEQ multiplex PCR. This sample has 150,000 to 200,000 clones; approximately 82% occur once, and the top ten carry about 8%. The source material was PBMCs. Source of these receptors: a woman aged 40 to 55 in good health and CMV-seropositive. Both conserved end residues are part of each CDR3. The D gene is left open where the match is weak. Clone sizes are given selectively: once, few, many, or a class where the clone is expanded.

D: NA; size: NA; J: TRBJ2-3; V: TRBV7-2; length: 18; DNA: TGTGCCAGCAGCTTAGTGGCAAGGGCCGCCGGGCGGGTAGATACGCAGTATTTT; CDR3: CASSLVARAAGRVDTQYF
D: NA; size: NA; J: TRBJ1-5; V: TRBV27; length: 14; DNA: TGTGCCAGCAGAAAGGGGGTTCTGGCTCAGCCCCAGCATTTT; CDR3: CASRKGVLAQPQHF
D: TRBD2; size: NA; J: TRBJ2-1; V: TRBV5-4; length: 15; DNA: TGTGCCAGCAGCTGGGGACTAGCGGGAGAGGGTGAGCAGTTCTTC; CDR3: CASSWGLAGEGEQFF
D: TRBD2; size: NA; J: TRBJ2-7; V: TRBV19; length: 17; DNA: TGTGCCAGTAGTCTACAGCCCGGGACTAGCGAGCCCTACGAGCAGTACTTC; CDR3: CASSLQPGTSEPYEQYF
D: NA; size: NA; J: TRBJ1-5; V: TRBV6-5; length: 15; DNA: TGTGCCAGCAGTTACTCGACGAGGGCCGAGCAGCCCCAGCATTTT; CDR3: CASSYSTRAEQPQHF
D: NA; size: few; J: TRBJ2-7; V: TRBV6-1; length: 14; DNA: TGTGCCACCGCTCAAGGGAGCGGATCCTACGAGCAGTACTTC; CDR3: CATAQGSGSYEQYF
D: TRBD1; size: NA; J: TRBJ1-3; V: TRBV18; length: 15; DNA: TGTGCCAGCTCACCCGACAGGGCAGTTGGAAACACCATATATTTT; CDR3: CASSPDRAVGNTIYF
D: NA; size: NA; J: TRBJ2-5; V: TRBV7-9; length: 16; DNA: TGTGCCAGCAGCTTAGAGGCCCAGGGGAGGGCGGAGACCCAGTACTTC; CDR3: CASSLEAQGRAETQYF
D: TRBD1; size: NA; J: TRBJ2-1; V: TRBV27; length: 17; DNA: TGTGCCAGCAGTTCGGGACAGGGGGTGTTTTCCTACAATGAGCAGTTCTTC; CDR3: CASSSGQGVFSYNEQFF
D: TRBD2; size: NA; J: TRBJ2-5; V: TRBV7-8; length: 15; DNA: TGTGCCAGCAGCTTAAGGGGCGGGGGTTGGGAGACCCAGTACTTC; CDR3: CASSLRGGGWETQYF
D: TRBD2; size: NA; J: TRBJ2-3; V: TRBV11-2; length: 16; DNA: TGTGCCAGCAGCACCAGGACTAGCGGGAGCACAGATACGCAGTATTTT; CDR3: CASSTRTSGSTDTQYF
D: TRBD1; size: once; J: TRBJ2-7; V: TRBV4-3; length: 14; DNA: TGCGCCAGCAGCCAAGATCGGCGACAGGGAAAGCAGTACTTC; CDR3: CASSQDRRQGKQYF